The rows below give T cell receptor beta chains drawn from one sample of a study of blood T cell repertoires in COVID-19. Sequenced by immunoSEQ multiplex PCR; TCRdb stores in-frame clones only, minus some. Of 250,000 to 300,000 clones listed, approximately 81% are singletons. Material for sequencing was peripheral blood. These receptor sequences come from a woman aged 55-70 years with active or convalescent COVID-19. Both conserved end residues are part of each CDR3. Each record gives: J gene, clone size, V gene, D gene, CDR3 protein, CDR3 DNA. A D gene is named only where the DNA matches it firmly. Only some rows state a clone size, as once, few, many or a class for expanded clones.

TRBJ1-5 once TRBV7-8 . CASSLGGLGSNQPQHF TGTGCCAGCAGCTTAGGGGGCTTAGGTAGCAATCAGCCCCAGCATTTT
TRBJ1-1 . TRBV5-1 . CASSPVSSGARITEAFF TGCGCCAGCAGCCCCGTTAGTTCAGGGGCGCGGATCACTGAAGCTTTCTTT
TRBJ1-2 . TRBV4-1 . CASSQESRHVYTF TGCGCCAGCAGCCAAGAGTCGAGGCACGTCTACACCTTC
TRBJ1-1 . TRBV10-3 . CAISESGDLSEAFF TGTGCCATCAGTGAGTCAGGGGATTTATCTGAAGCTTTCTTT
TRBJ2-1 . TRBV5-1 TRBD2 CASSVGTSGYNEQFF TGCGCCAGCAGCGTCGGGACTAGCGGATACAATGAGCAGTTCTTC
TRBJ2-1 . TRBV7-2 . CASSLVQFREQFF TGTGCCAGCAGCTTAGTCCAGTTCCGTGAGCAGTTCTTC
TRBJ2-3 . TRBV7-7 . CASSPSWGGTDTQYF TGTGCTAGCAGCCCATCCTGGGGGGGCACAGATACGCAGTATTTT
TRBJ2-1 . TRBV2 . CASSDRLGRGNEQFF TGTGCCAGCAGTGATAGGCTAGGACGGGGCAATGAGCAGTTCTTC
TRBJ1-5 . TRBV25-1 TRBD1 CASSARGRGNQPQHF TGTGCCAGCAGTGCCAGGGGGCGCGGCAATCAGCCCCAGCATTTT
TRBJ1-6 . TRBV6-6 . CASTRQSDNSPLHF TGTGCCAGCACACGACAGTCCGATAATTCACCCCTCCACTTT
TRBJ1-2 once TRBV6-5 . CASRTPGFGYTF TGTGCCAGCAGGACGCCAGGATTTGGCTACACCTTC
TRBJ1-2 . TRBV19 . CASSISAGYGYTF TGTGCCAGTAGTATCTCGGCGGGATATGGCTACACCTTC
TRBJ2-3 . TRBV9 . CASSVSTRGAHTDTQYF TGTGCCAGCAGCGTATCCACCAGGGGGGCGCACACAGATACGCAGTATTTT
TRBJ1-6 . TRBV28 TRBD1 CASSSPQGANSPLHF TGTGCCAGCAGTTCCCCCCAGGGGGCTAATTCACCCCTCCACTTT
TRBJ1-2 . TRBV2 . CASSGTVGYGYTF TGTGCCAGCAGTGGGACAGTGGGGTATGGCTACACCTTC
TRBJ2-1 . TRBV19 TRBD2 CASSIKAGGNEQFF TGTGCCAGTAGTATAAAAGCGGGGGGGAATGAGCAGTTCTTC
TRBJ2-2 . TRBV4-2 . CASSQDSHGNTGELFF TGTGCCAGCAGCCAAGATTCGCACGGGAACACCGGGGAGCTGTTTTTT
TRBJ2-6 . TRBV6-2/TRBV6-3 . CASSSPYSGHNVLTF TGTGCCAGCAGTTCGCCCTACTCGGGACATAACGTCCTGACTTTC
TRBJ1-1 . TRBV10-3 . CAIKGRLNTEAFF TGTGCCATCAAAGGGAGGTTGAACACTGAAGCTTTCTTT
TRBJ2-1 . TRBV6-5 TRBD1 CASRIGQGAYNEQFF TGTGCCAGCAGAATCGGACAGGGGGCCTACAATGAGCAGTTCTTC
TRBJ2-1 . TRBV5-1 TRBD2 CASGLATNREQFF TGCGCCAGTGGACTAGCTACGAATCGAGAGCAGTTCTTC
TRBJ1-6 few TRBV6-2/TRBV6-3 . CASSFNREGLSSYNSPLHF TGTGCCAGCAGTTTCAACAGGGAAGGATTGAGCTCCTATAATTCACCCCTCCACTTT
TRBJ1-4 . TRBV7-9 . CASSAGARNEKLFF TGTGCCAGCAGCGCAGGGGCGCGCAATGAAAAACTGTTTTTT
TRBJ1-2 few TRBV19 TRBD1 CASGTGSIANYGYTF TGTGCGAGCGGGACAGGGTCAATAGCTAACTATGGCTACACCTTC
TRBJ1-1 . TRBV5-5 . CASSPQQGVNTEAFF TGTGCCAGCAGCCCCCAACAGGGAGTGAACACTGAAGCTTTCTTT
TRBJ2-3 . TRBV5-8 . CASRSGLSYTDTQYF TGTGCCAGCAGATCGGGACTTTCCTACACAGATACGCAGTATTTT
TRBJ2-1 . TRBV7-2 TRBD2 CASSAYLAGDRNEQFF TGTGCCAGCAGCGCATATTTAGCGGGGGACCGCAATGAGCAGTTCTTC